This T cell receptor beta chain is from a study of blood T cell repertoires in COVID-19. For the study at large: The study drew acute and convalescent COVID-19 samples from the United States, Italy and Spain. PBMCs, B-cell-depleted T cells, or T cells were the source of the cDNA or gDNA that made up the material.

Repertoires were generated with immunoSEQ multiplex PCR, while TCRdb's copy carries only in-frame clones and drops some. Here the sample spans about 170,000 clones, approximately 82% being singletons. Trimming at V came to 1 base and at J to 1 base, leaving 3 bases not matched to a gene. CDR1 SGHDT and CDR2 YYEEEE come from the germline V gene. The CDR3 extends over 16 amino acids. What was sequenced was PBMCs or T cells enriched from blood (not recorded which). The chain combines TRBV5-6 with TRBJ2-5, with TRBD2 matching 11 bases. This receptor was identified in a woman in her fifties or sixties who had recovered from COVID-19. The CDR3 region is CASSLTSGGLQETQYF. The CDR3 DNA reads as TGTGCCAGCAGCTTGACTAGCGGGGGACTCCAAGAGACCCAGTACTTC.